Listed here is a single T cell receptor (beta chain). The antigen is undetermined. The CDR3 is made up of 17 amino acids. The germline V gene has CDR1 LNHNV and CDR2 YYDKDF (reference sequence). With 0 bases removed from V and 6 bases from J, the gap between germline ends came to 18 bases. The entry originates in a study of Ad26.COV2.S vaccination and SARS-CoV-2 variants. Treatment given: around 19 received Ad26.COV2.S at low or high dose, single or two shots; several received placebo; per-sample allocation not given. At day 63 after the first vaccine or placebo injection, samples were drawn. The table came from immunoSEQ multiplex PCR; TCRdb's copy has only in-frame clones and leaves some out. Here the sample spans some 400,000 clones, approximately 91% being singletons. Study-wide findings and caveats: Reportedly, spike-specific CD8+ and CD4+ T cell responses achieved substantial breadth once vaccination had taken place. People who got the vaccine or the placebo had similar non-spike TCR breadth.

The chain joins TRBV15 to TRBJ1-5; D is perhaps TRBD1 (5 bases). Sequencing was performed on peripheral blood, taken in a trial of Ad26.COV2.S vaccine versus placebo. The TCR was taken from a person aged 18-60 years who received the Ad26.COV2.S COVID-19 vaccine or a placebo. The CDR3 loop is CATSRDDLMTDSQPQHF. As DNA, the CDR3 is TGTGCCACCAGCAGAGATGACCTGATGACAGACAGTCAGCCCCAGCATTTT.